This passage covers 3 T cell receptor beta chains from one sample sequenced in a study of shared clonotypes between healthy human individuals. Assay: immunoSEQ multiplex PCR; the TCRdb copy retains only in-frame clones and omits some. This table holds some 2 million clones, roughly 94% found once. What was sequenced was naive CD4+ T cells sorted from blood. Regarding subset: CD45RA+ positively selected. These receptor sequences come from a man younger than 30 in good health.

This chain joins TRBV5-1 and TRBJ2-1; 7 nucleotides line up with TRBD1. Germline CDR1 is SGHRS and CDR2 is YFSETQ. CDR3 length: 14 amino acids. V gave up 7 bases and J gave up 5 bases; unmatched junction bases: 9. CDR3 nucleotide sequence: TGCGCCAGCCGCCGGGACAGTCTTAACAATGAGCAGTTCTTC. It codes for CASRRDSLNNEQFF.

This clone has just one count. The same CDR3 arises from other DNA sequences in this sample as well. This sequence joins TRBV9 and TRBJ1-1; 7 bases align to TRBD1. This CDR3 region has 14 residues. V lost 2 bases to trimming and J lost 4 bases; unmatched junction nucleotides: 5. Germline values: CDR1 SGDLS, CDR2 YYNGEE. The CDR3 nucleotides read TGTGCCAGCAGCGTGGCAGGGGGTTCCACTGAAGCTTTCTTT. It translates to CASSVAGGSTEAFF.

The rearrangement uses TRBV5-8 and TRBJ1-6; TRBD1 might be the D (5 bases). The CDR3 extends over 16 amino acids. Germline CDR1 SGHTS, CDR2 YDEGEE. V was clipped by 0 bases and J by 10 bases, with 17 bases between them. CDR3 DNA: TGTGCCAGCAGCTTGGCCGGAGGAGGGGAGGGGTCACCCCTCCACTTT. Its translation is CASSLAGGGEGSPLHF. Filled out from reference TRBV5-8 and TRBJ1-6, the complete variable domain reads EAGVTQSPTHLIKTRGQQATLRCSPISGHTSVYWYQQALGLGLQFLLWYDEGEERNRGNFPPRFSGRQFPNYSSELNVNALELEDSALYLCASSLAGGGEGSPLHFGNGTRLTVT.